Below, 24 T cell receptor beta chains from the same sample are listed, as sequenced in a study of CD4 T cells in relation to SARS-CoV-2 and coronaviruses. These receptors have no known antigen. The unexposed donors gave CD4+ T cells in about 2011-2019, prior to COVID-19. After less than 11 days of culture, CD4+ T cells were isolated. Using immunoSEQ multiplex PCR, the repertoire was profiled, and TCRdb retains in-frame clones only, with some absent. The sample consists of roughly 14,000 clones, 76% of them appearing once. Input material: CD4+ T cells from PBMCs, cultured in vitro. These receptor sequences come from a human donor in good health.

To note about this clone: The junction departs from germline at one end; a sequencing error may be responsible. The chain joins TRBV6-1 to TRBJ2-4, with unresolved D. In germline, CDR1 is MNHNS, CDR2 SASEGT. This CDR3 spans 13 amino acids. The CDR3 protein is CASNELAKNIQYF. In DNA, the CDR3 is TGTGCCAGCAATGAATTAGCCAAAAACATTCAGTACTTC.

Points on this clone: No DNA is shown, since the ends of the CDR3 on it are uncertain; the CDR3 is the one TCRdb lists. The CDR3 is CASSKAWARGNVNTEAFF. The chain joins TRBV21-1 to TRBJ1-1. TRBV21-1 is described as a pseudogene. The CDR3 length equals 18 residues, ends included.

The rearrangement joins TRBV18 to TRBJ2-1; D possibly corresponds to TRBD2 (6 bases). The CDR3 is 13 residues long. Per the germline V gene, CDR1 is KGHSH and CDR2 is LQKENI. Trimming cost V 4 bases and J 3 bases, with 7 bases left between them. The CDR3: CASSLADYNEQFF. DNA of the CDR3: TGTGCCAGCTCACTAGCGGACTACAATGAGCAGTTCTTC.

The gene calls are TRBV14 and TRBJ2-1; 9 positions agree with TRBD2. V shed 4 bases, J shed 5 bases, and the junction held 6 bases outside the gene matches. This CDR3 is built from 15 residues. Germline V lookup: CDR1 SGHDN, CDR2 FVKESK. CDR3 bases: TGTGCCAGCAGCCGGTATAGCGGGAGCAACAATGAGCAGTTCTTC. It is translated as CASSRYSGSNNEQFF.

The rearrangement joins TRBV5-1 to TRBJ1-3; D is unresolved. The CDR3 is 14 residues long. V gave up 0 bases and J gave up 4 bases, with 8 bases separating them. Germline CDR1 and CDR2: SGHRS and YFSETQ. The CDR3 is CASSLGSTGNTIYF. Here the CDR3 DNA reads TGCGCCAGCAGCTTGGGATCAACGGGAAACACCATATATTTT.

This chain uses TRBV10-1 with TRBJ1-1; the match to TRBD1 covers 8 bases. Per germline, CDR1 WNHNN and CDR2 SYGVQD (reference sequence). The CDR3 loop spans 13 amino acids. V dropped 6 bases and J dropped 4; count of bases not matched to a gene: 4. The CDR3 is CASRATGVTEAFF. In DNA form, the CDR3 reads TGCGCCAGCAGGGCGACAGGGGTCACTGAAGCTTTCTTT.

CDR3 amino acids: CASKDTSGLYNEQFF. CDR3 sequence (DNA): TGTGCCAGCAAAGACACTAGCGGACTCTACAATGAGCAGTTCTTC. This chain joins TRBV27 and TRBJ2-1, with 8 bases matching TRBD2. CDR1 MNHEY and CDR2 SMNVEV come from the germline V gene (reference sequence). Trimming at V came to 7 bases and at J to 3 bases, leaving 8 bases not matched to a gene. The CDR3 spans 15 residues.

The V call is TRBV6-5, the J call TRBJ2-5; D is possibly TRBD1 (5 bases). The V end lost 1 base, the J end lost 3 bases, and 12 bases lay between the germline ends. The CDR3 covers 15 residues. Per the germline V gene, CDR1 is MNHEY and CDR2 is SVGAGI. CDR3 nucleotides: TGTGCCAGCAGTTACTACGGACAAGGGGAAGAGACCCAGTACTTC. This codes for CASSYYGQGEETQYF.

This clone was counted a single time. V and J are TRBV15 and TRBJ2-1; D is ambiguous. Trimming took off 3 bases at V and 0 bases at J, with 3 bases between the two ends. The CDR3 covers 13 residues. The germline CDR1 and CDR2 sequences are LNHNV and YYDKDF (reference sequence). The CDR3 nucleotides are TGTGCCACCAGCAGGGGCTCCTACAATGAGCAGTTCTTC. Translated, it gives CATSRGSYNEQFF.

The chain links TRBV12-3 or TRBV12-4 to TRBJ2-4; a weak D match, TRBD2 (6 bases). The length of the CDR3 is 13 residues. Trimming cost V 6 bases and J 9 bases, with 15 bases left between them. CDR3 region: CASSSSGGAIQYF. CDR3 bases: TGTGCCAGCAGCAGTAGCGGAGGGGCCATTCAGTACTTC.

V is TRBV5-6 and J is TRBJ2-2; TRBD2 agrees at 12 bases. V lost 0 bases to trimming and J lost 4 bases; unmatched junction nucleotides: 4. The CDR3 runs to 17 residues. Per the germline V gene, CDR1 is SGHDT and CDR2 is YYEEEE. The CDR3 DNA is TGTGCCAGCAGCTTGGCAAAGACTAGCGGGAGCACCGGGGAGCTGTTTTTT. This encodes CASSLAKTSGSTGELFF.

CDR3 DNA: TGTGCCAGCAGTTACTCGTGGGGGGCCTATCAGCCCCAGCATTTT. As protein: CASSYSWGAYQPQHF. The V gene is TRBV6-6, the J gene TRBJ1-5; perhaps TRBD1 as D (6 bases). The germline V gene encodes CDR1 MNHNY and CDR2 SVGAGI (reference sequence). The CDR3 contains 15 residues. V dropped 0 bases and J dropped 5 bases, with 11 bases sitting between them.

The rearrangement joins TRBV15 to TRBJ2-1; tentative D call: TRBD2 (6 bases). V lost 1 base to trimming and J lost 0 bases, with 10 bases between them. The germline V gene encodes CDR1 LNHNV and CDR2 YYDKDF (reference sequence). This CDR3 region has 16 residues. CDR3 nucleotides: TGTGCCACCAGCAGAGTACGGGGGAGCTCCTACAATGAGCAGTTCTTC. It specifies CATSRVRGSSYNEQFF.

The chain combines TRBV19 with TRBJ1-1; no definite D call. Germline lookup yields CDR1 LNHDA and CDR2 SQIVND (reference sequence). The CDR3 spans 14 residues. Trimming took off 5 bases at V and 0 bases at J, with 10 bases between the two ends. The chain's CDR3 is CASSRERMNTEAFF. The CDR3, as DNA: TGTGCCAGTAGTCGCGAACGGATGAACACTGAAGCTTTCTTT. Full variable domain (outside the CDR3, taken from reference TRBV19 and TRBJ1-1): DGGITQSPKYLFRKEGQNVTLSCEQNLNHDAMYWYRQDPGQGLRLIYYSQIVNDFQKGDIAEGYSVSREKKESFPLTVTSAQKNPTAFYLCASSRERMNTEAFFGQGTRLTVV.

This clone has more than one count but fewer than ten. The gene calls are TRBV18 and TRBJ1-5; the D gene is possibly TRBD1 (5 bases). CDR3 size: 15 residues. Trimming removed 0 bases from V and 4 bases from J, with 10 bases in between. The germline V gene encodes CDR1 KGHSH and CDR2 LQKENI. CDR3 DNA: TGTGCCAGCTCACCACCGGGGGACGGGAATCAGCCCCAGCATTTT. This gives the protein CASSPPGDGNQPQHF.

Turning to this clone: The junction departs from the called germline gene at one end, perhaps through a read error. The chain combines TRBV6-5 with TRBJ2-5; D is possibly TRBD1 or TRBD2 (6 bases each). CDR1 MNHEY and CDR2 SVGAGI come from the germline V gene. CDR3 length: 12 residues. The CDR3 loop reads CAGGRDQETQYF. The CDR3, as DNA: TGTGCCGGGGGGCGGGACCAGGAGACCCAGTACTTC.

The gene calls are TRBV29-1 and TRBJ1-2; no firm D call. The germline V gene has CDR1 SQVTM and CDR2 ANQGSEA. Trimming removed 1 base from V and 4 bases from J, with 10 bases in between. The length of the CDR3 is 13 residues. The CDR3 spells CSVEAEFPYGYTF. Here the CDR3 DNA reads TGCAGCGTTGAAGCAGAATTCCCCTATGGCTACACCTTC.

The chain links TRBV12-1 to TRBJ2-2; the tabulated D call, TRBD2, remains unverified against the DNA. TRBV12-1 is given as a pseudogene. The CDR3 spans 16 residues. This CDR3 reads CASSLSTRSLTGELFF. CDR3 DNA: TGTGCCAGCAGCTTGTCAACCCGGTCCTTAACCGGGGAGCTGTTTTTT.

This clone has just one count. This chain's CDR3 is CASSELSTPYEAFF. The CDR3 nucleotides read TGTGCCAGCAGTGAACTCTCCACCCCGTACGAAGCTTTCTTT. This rearrangement joins TRBV2 to TRBJ1-1, with no clear D. The CDR3 contains 14 residues. Germline values: CDR1 SNHLY, CDR2 FYNNEI. V was trimmed by 2 bases and J by 8 bases, leaving 15 bases between them.

This clone showed up just once. The J gene is TRBJ2-5, the V gene TRBV5-1, with 12 bases lining up with TRBD1. Germline CDR1 is SGHRS and CDR2 is YFSETQ. V lost 0 bases, J lost 4 bases, and 7 bases stayed unmatched. CDR3 size: 17 residues. The CDR3 sequence is CASSLETGTGGRETQYF. The CDR3 DNA reads as TGCGCCAGCAGCTTGGAAACGGGGACAGGGGGCAGAGAGACCCAGTACTTC.

This chain connects TRBV9 to TRBJ2-3; the match to TRBD2 covers 8 bases. V shed 2 bases, J shed 9 bases, and the junction held 11 bases outside the gene matches. Germline V CDR1 and CDR2: SGDLS, YYNGEE. The CDR3 covers 15 residues. The CDR3 coding sequence is TGTGCCAGCAGCGTGACGACTAGCGCCTCGGGGACGCAGTATTTT. This translates into CASSVTTSASGTQYF.

The chain couples TRBV3-1 (or the pseudogene TRBV3-2) to TRBJ2-3; D unclear. CDR1 is LGHDT, CDR2 YNNKEL, per germline (reference sequence). Deletions cut 3 bases from V and 4 bases from J, with 5 bases between. The CDR3 is 12 residues long. The CDR3 sequence: CASSHSADTQYF. The CDR3 bases are TGTGCCAGCAGCCATAGTGCAGATACGCAGTATTTT.

The J gene is TRBJ2-3, the V gene TRBV29-1; D is perhaps TRBD2 (6 bases). Germline-derived CDR1 and CDR2 are SQVTM and ANQGSEA. Trimming stripped 5 bases from V and 3 bases from J, with 9 bases between. This CDR3 is 12 amino acids long. For the CDR3, the DNA is TGCAGCGTTTCCCGGGAGACAGATACGCAGTATTTT. It specifies CSVSRETDTQYF.

This clone was observed once. V is TRBV7-3 and J is TRBJ2-2; D may be TRBD1 (6 bases). Germline lookup yields CDR1 SGHTA and CDR2 FQGTGA. The V end lost 0 bases, the J end lost 6 bases, and 11 bases lay between the germline ends. This CDR3 has 15 amino acids. CDR3 sequence: CASSLTPGASGELFF. The CDR3 DNA reads as TGTGCCAGCAGCTTAACCCCAGGGGCGTCCGGGGAGCTGTTTTTT.